A selection of T cell receptor beta chains follows, all from one sample in a study of cytomegalovirus exposure and HLA in healthy donors. Some clones are missing from TCRdb's copy, which holds only in-frame ones; the method was immunoSEQ multiplex PCR. The table has around 81,000 clones, about 60% seen once. The sequenced sample consisted of PBMCs. The source is a man aged 25-40 years in good health and CMV-seropositive. The CDR3 runs from the conserved cysteine through the conserved F or W. D genes are given only for firm matches. Clone size is given for some rows only: seen once, a few or many times, or a class if the clone is expanded.

abundance,j_gene,v_gene,d_gene,CDR3nt,CDR3aa
NA,TRBJ2-7,TRBV6-1,TRBD1,TGTGCCAGCAGTACCGGGACAGGGGCCTACGAGCAGTACTTC,CASSTGTGAYEQYF
few,TRBJ1-1,TRBV10-3,NA,TGTGCCATCAGCCCGACAGACACTGAAGCTTTCTTT,CAISPTDTEAFF
few,TRBJ1-5,TRBV28,TRBD1,TGTGCCAGCAGACCGACAGGGCATCAGCCCCAGCATTTT,CASRPTGHQPQHF
NA,TRBJ1-6,TRBV5-1,TRBD1,TGCGCCAGCACCGAGGGACAGGGGTCTTCACCCCTCCACTTT,CASTEGQGSSPLHF
NA,TRBJ1-2,TRBV19,TRBD1,TGTGCCAGTATCGGACAGGGAAGGAACTATGGCTACACCTTC,CASIGQGRNYGYTF
NA,TRBJ1-1,TRBV5-1,TRBD1,TGCGCCAGCAGCCCGAGACAGGGGCCGAACACTGAAGCTTTCTTT,CASSPRQGPNTEAFF
few,TRBJ1-1,TRBV28,NA,TGTGCCAGCAGTCGCCGTCCCTCGGGTTTAGCTTTCTTT,CASSRRPSGLAFF
once,TRBJ2-2,TRBV7-3,TRBD1,TGTGCCAGCAGCCCTCAGGACAGGGTATTGGGGGAGCTGTTTTTT,CASSPQDRVLGELFF
few,TRBJ2-1,TRBV18,TRBD2,TGTGCCAGCTCATCGTTGACTAGCGGCGGGACACACAATGAGCAGTTCTTC,CASSSLTSGGTHNEQFF
few,TRBJ2-3,TRBV5-1,TRBD2,TGCGCCAGCAGAGAGGGACTAGCGGGAGTAGGTACAGATACGCAGTATTTT,CASREGLAGVGTDTQYF
NA,TRBJ2-2,TRBV5-1,TRBD2,TGCGCCAGCAGCCCTAGACTAGCGGGGGACACCGGGGAGCTGTTTTTT,CASSPRLAGDTGELFF
NA,TRBJ2-7,TRBV5-1,NA,TGCGCCAGCAGCTTGGATCAGTCCCCCTACGAGCAGTACTTC,CASSLDQSPYEQYF
NA,TRBJ2-5,TRBV9,NA,TGTGCCAGCAGGAGAGGGGGGGCAAGACTCGAGACCCAATACTTC,CASRRGGARLETQYF
NA,TRBJ2-2,TRBV5-5,TRBD1,TGTGCCAGCAGATCCGGGACAGCGAACACCGGGGAGCTGTTTTTT,CASRSGTANTGELFF
NA,TRBJ2-1,TRBV9,NA,TGTGCCAGCAGCGTCCCCGAGAAGTACAATGAGCAGTTCTTC,CASSVPEKYNEQFF
NA,TRBJ2-1,TRBV6-6,TRBD1,TGTGCCAGCAGTCTACAGGGGGTAGGTTACAATGAGCAGTTCTTC,CASSLQGVGYNEQFF
NA,TRBJ2-1,TRBV7-9,TRBD1,TGTGCCAGCAGCGATGGACAGGCGCCGTTCTTC,CASSDGQAPFF
NA,TRBJ2-2,TRBV6-5,NA,TGTGCCAGCTTGAGGGAGTCCACCGGGGAGCTGTTTTTT,CASLRESTGELFF
NA,TRBJ2-3,TRBV4-3,NA,TGCGCCAGCAGCCAAGAAAAGTTAGATTCAAGCACAGATACGCAGTATTTT,CASSQEKLDSSTDTQYF
NA,TRBJ2-5,TRBV6-1,NA,TGTGCCAGCAGTCCCACCCCGAGGGAACCCCAGTACTTC,CASSPTPREPQYF
NA,TRBJ2-1,TRBV5-6,TRBD1,TGTGCCAGCAGCTGGCAGGGGGCAGATGAGCAGTTCTTC,CASSWQGADEQFF
NA,TRBJ2-3,TRBV5-4,NA,TGTGCCAGCAGCTTGGGAGGCGGGGAGCGCCCCACAGATACGCAGTATTTT,CASSLGGGERPTDTQYF
NA,TRBJ2-7,TRBV27,TRBD1,TGTGCCAGCAGTCCGGGACAGGGGTTCTACGAGCAGTACTTC,CASSPGQGFYEQYF
NA,TRBJ1-2,TRBV25-1,NA,TGTGCCAGCAGTGAATATGGACAGCTAGGGGGTGGCTACACCTTC,CASSEYGQLGGGYTF
NA,TRBJ2-6,TRBV7-2,NA,TGTGCCAGCAAAGTCGCCGGGTCCTTTAACTCTGGGGCCAACGTCCTGACTTTC,CASKVAGSFNSGANVLTF
NA,TRBJ2-1,TRBV20-1,NA,TGCAGTGCCGGACAGTACAATGAGCAGTTCTTC,CSAGQYNEQFF
NA,TRBJ2-5,TRBV29-1,TRBD2,TGCAGCGTAGGGACTAGCGGGAGGGCCGGCGAGACCCAGTACTTC,CSVGTSGRAGETQYF
NA,TRBJ2-1,TRBV18,NA,TGTGCCAGCTCACCAAAACCTCCCCCCTTGGGGCTATACAATGAGCAGTTCTTC,CASSPKPPPLGLYNEQFF
NA,TRBJ1-5,TRBV6-5,TRBD1,TGTGCCAGCAGATCTACAGGGGTTATTAATCAGCCCCAGCATTTT,CASRSTGVINQPQHF
NA,TRBJ2-7,TRBV6-5,NA,TGTGCCAGCAGCCCCTCAAGGGGAACCGAGCAGTACTTC,CASSPSRGTEQYF
few,TRBJ2-3,TRBV11-3,NA,TGTGCCAGCAGCTTATCAGGGGAAGATACGCAGTATTTT,CASSLSGEDTQYF
NA,TRBJ2-7,TRBV7-9,TRBD2,TGTGCCAGCAGCCAACTAGCGGGGGGTTCCTACGAGCAGTACTTC,CASSQLAGGSYEQYF
NA,TRBJ2-5,TRBV5-4,NA,TGTGCCAGCAGCGGCGGGCTAAAGACCCAAGAGACCCAGTACTTC,CASSGGLKTQETQYF
NA,TRBJ2-2,TRBV5-4,NA,TGTGCCAGCAGCCCACCGATAACAGGGAACACCGGGGAGCTGTTTTTT,CASSPPITGNTGELFF
NA,TRBJ2-7,TRBV4-2,TRBD2,TGTGCCAGCAGCCAAGATTGGTCTAGCGGGAGTTACGAGCAGTACTTC,CASSQDWSSGSYEQYF
NA,TRBJ2-7,TRBV7-9,TRBD1,TGTGCCAGCAGCTTGGGACAGGGGGACTACGAGCAGTACTTC,CASSLGQGDYEQYF
NA,TRBJ1-6,TRBV2,NA,TGTGCCAGCAGTGAAGCGGCGAGCAACTATTCCCCCCTCCACTTT,CASSEAASNYSPLHF
few,TRBJ1-3,TRBV18,NA,TGTGCCAGCTCACAGGGGACCGGGGGAGCTGGAAACACCATATATTTT,CASSQGTGGAGNTIYF
few,TRBJ1-5,TRBV30,TRBD1,TGTGCCTGGAGTTCAAATCGGACAGGGCTTAATCAGCCCCAGCATTTT,CAWSSNRTGLNQPQHF
NA,TRBJ1-2,TRBV27,NA,TGTGCCAGCAGAAGACAAGACCGTAACTATGGCTACACCTTC,CASRRQDRNYGYTF
NA,TRBJ2-3,TRBV13,TRBD1,TGTGCCAGCAGCCACCGTAGAATGCGGGACAGGGGGCGGACGACAGATACGCAGTATTTT,CASSHRRMRDRGRTTDTQYF
NA,TRBJ2-2,TRBV12-5,NA,TGTGCTAGTGGTTCGGGACTTTACACCGGGGAGCTGTTTTTT,CASGSGLYTGELFF
NA,TRBJ2-1,TRBV5-8,TRBD2,TGTGCCAGCGGTCTGGCGGGAGTGTACAATGAGCAGTTCTTC,CASGLAGVYNEQFF
NA,TRBJ1-2,TRBV28,NA,TGTGCCAGCCGCCAAACCCGCAGGGTAGAAGAACCTAACTATGGCTACACCTTC,CASRQTRRVEEPNYGYTF
NA,TRBJ1-2,TRBV18,NA,TGTGCCAGCTCACCAGTAGCGGAGGGGGGCTACACCTTC,CASSPVAEGGYTF
NA,TRBJ2-2,TRBV6-4,TRBD1,TGTGCCAGCAGCTCTGGACAGGGAGGTGATGCCGGGGAGCTGTTTTTT,CASSSGQGGDAGELFF